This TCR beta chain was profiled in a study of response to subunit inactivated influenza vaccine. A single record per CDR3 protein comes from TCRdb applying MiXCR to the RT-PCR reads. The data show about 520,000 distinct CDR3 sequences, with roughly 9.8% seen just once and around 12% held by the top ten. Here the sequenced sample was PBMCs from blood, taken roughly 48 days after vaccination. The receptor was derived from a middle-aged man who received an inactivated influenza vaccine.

The CDR3 spells CSYWAGGREEQYF. CDR3 bases: TGCAGCTACTGGGCGGGGGGCCGGGAAGAGCAGTACTTC. The chain uses TRBV29-1 and TRBJ2-7; 8 nucleotides agree with TRBD2. The germline V gene has CDR1 SQVTM and CDR2 ANQGSEA. The CDR3 contains 13 residues. V was pared by 8 bases and J by 7 bases, with 13 bases of the junction left unmatched.